The 15 T cell receptor beta chains listed next were all sequenced from one sample in a study of blood T cells in healthy people across ages (dated by TCRdb to the mid-2010s). Libraries were made using 5' RACE. Sequencing took place on an Illumina HiSeq 2500. A second 7 to 11 cycle PCR used a sample-barcoded 5' primer and a J-beta primer mix. Starting from the raw public reads, TCRdb applied fastp trimming at Q25, assembled clones with MiXCR and retained in-frame beta chains. CDR3 protein duplicates are merged, each entry listing the most common genes and DNA. This sample gives roughly 1,500,000 distinct CDR3 sequences in total; 30% to 40% of them show up just once. The top ten hold about 11% of the sample. The sequencing input was blood. These receptor sequences come from a woman aged 25 to 39 in good health.

The J gene is TRBJ2-5, the V gene TRBV11-2, with 14 positions matching TRBD2. Germline CDR1 is SGHAT and CDR2 is FQNNGV. Losses at the gene ends were 5 bases for V and 2 bases for J; bases not matched to a gene: 10. This CDR3 is built from 18 residues. CDR3 DNA: TGTGCCAGCAGCGTCGGGACTAGCGGGAGATCCAAACAAGAGACCCAGTACTTC. Translating it yields CASSVGTSGRSKQETQYF.

This chain's CDR3 is CASATSGETQYF. The CDR3 bases are TGTGCCAGCGCGACTAGCGGAGAGACCCAGTACTTC. V usage is TRBV2 and J usage is TRBJ2-5; TRBD2 agrees at 9 bases. The CDR3 has 12 residues. Looked up from germline, CDR1 is SNHLY and CDR2 is FYNNEI. The V segment lost 8 bases and the J segment 4 bases; nucleotides outside the gene matches: 2.

The chain employs TRBV7-6 and TRBJ2-1, with TRBD2 matching 10 bases. Trimming at V came to 5 bases and at J to 1 base, leaving 8 bases not matched to a gene. Germline V gives CDR1 SGHVS, CDR2 FNYEAQ. CDR3 size: 17 residues. The CDR3 spells CASSLRPSGSSYNEQFF. CDR3 DNA: TGTGCCAGCAGCCTAAGACCTAGCGGGAGTTCCTACAATGAGCAGTTCTTC.

The gene calls are TRBV10-3 and TRBJ2-2, with 8 bases aligning to TRBD2. Germline values: CDR1 ENHRY, CDR2 SYGVKD. Unmatched junction bases numbered 8, after V lost 8 bases and J lost 0 bases. The CDR3 is 16 residues long. The CDR3 DNA sequence: TGTGCCATCGGCCCCACGGGAGGGACGAACACCGGGGAGCTGTTTTTT. Protein product: CAIGPTGGTNTGELFF.

With regard to this clonotype: A much larger clone lies one base from this, so it may be a read error. The chain links TRBV29-1 to TRBJ2-5; 7 nucleotides match TRBD1. V dropped 1 base and J dropped 11; count of bases not matched to a gene: 7. The CDR3 has 12 residues. Germline CDR1 is SQVTM and CDR2 is ANQGSEA. The CDR3 loop reads CSVEVGGHKQYF. CDR3 in DNA: TGCAGCGTTGAAGTAGGGGGCCACAAGCAGTACTTC.

This clonotype was observed a few times. This chain links TRBV9 with TRBJ2-5; no firm D call. CDR1 is SGDLS, CDR2 YYNGEE, per germline. V lost 7 bases and J 2 bases, leaving 15 bases between the germline ends. CDR3 length: 14 amino acids. CDR3 nucleotide sequence: TGTGCCAGCTTAGAACGGGTTTGGCAAGAGACCCAGTACTTC. The encoded protein is CASLERVWQETQYF.

There are a few counts of this clonotype. The chain uses TRBV29-1 and TRBJ1-2; the D gene is possibly TRBD1 (5 bases). The CDR3 sequence is 13 residues long. Per the germline V gene, CDR1 is SQVTM and CDR2 is ANQGSEA. V was clipped by 3 bases and J by 8 bases, with 16 bases between them. The CDR3 nucleotides read TGCAGCGTTGAGACAGCCCGGGGGGTAGGCTACACCTTC. This translates into CSVETARGVGYTF.

This clonotype has ten or more counts. The chain combines TRBV20-1 with TRBJ2-7; possibly TRBD2 for D (5 bases). The CDR3 loop spans 12 amino acids. Germline CDR1 and CDR2: DFQATT and SNEGSKA (reference sequence). V was shortened by 4 bases and J by 4 bases, with 11 bases between the two germline ends. CDR3 in DNA: TGCAGTGCTAAACTTCAGCGGTACGAGCAGTACTTC. Its protein is CSAKLQRYEQYF.

This sequence joins TRBV5-1 and TRBJ2-7; tentative D call: TRBD2 (6 bases). Trimming removed 1 base at V and 7 bases at J, with 18 bases between. The CDR3 covers 15 residues. Germline V CDR1 and CDR2: SGHRS, YFSETQ. The CDR3 DNA reads TGCGCCAGCAGCTTGAGGGCTAGCGCTATGTGGGAGCAGTACTTC. This codes for CASSLRASAMWEQYF.

This clonotype was observed once. V is TRBV6-6 and J is TRBJ1-2, with TRBD1 matching over 8 bases. V dropped 1 base and J dropped 0; count of bases not matched to a gene: 7. The CDR3 runs to 17 residues. Germline lookup yields CDR1 MNHNY and CDR2 SVGAGI (reference sequence). The CDR3 reads CASSYLGQGSSNYGYTF. CDR3 DNA sequence: TGTGCCAGCAGTTACTTAGGACAGGGATCTTCTAACTATGGCTACACCTTC.

The rearrangement links TRBV19 to TRBJ1-5; D is uncertain. V lost 5 bases, J lost 9 bases, and 11 bases lay in between. CDR3 length: 12 amino acids. Germline assignment: CDR1 LNHDA and CDR2 SQIVND (reference sequence). CDR3 nucleotides: TGTGCCAGTAGTCTCTGGTTAGGGCCCCAGCATTTT. It translates to CASSLWLGPQHF. Together with reference TRBV19 and TRBJ1-5, the CDR3 gives the full variable domain: DGGITQSPKYLFRKEGQNVTLSCEQNLNHDAMYWYRQDPGQGLRLIYYSQIVNDFQKGDIAEGYSVSREKKESFPLTVTSAQKNPTAFYLCASSLWLGPQHFGDGTRLSIL.

This clonotype was recorded a few times. This may arise from a read error, as a much more abundant clone is one base away. The rearrangement uses TRBV29-1 and TRBJ2-3; no definite D call. In germline, CDR1 is SQVTM, CDR2 ANQGSEA. With 0 bases removed from V and 6 bases from J, the gap between germline ends came to 4 bases. The length of the CDR3 is 11 residues. The CDR3 sequence: CSVEDLDTQYF. In DNA, the CDR3 is TGCAGCGTTGAAGATCTGGATACGCAGTATTTT.

V gene TRBV10-2 combines with J gene TRBJ2-3; 9 nucleotides line up with TRBD2. The CDR3 runs to 16 residues. Unmatched junction bases numbered 10, after V lost 6 bases and J lost 3 bases. In germline, CDR1 is WSHSY, CDR2 SAAADI. The CDR3 sequence is CASSIRSGGFTDTQYF. CDR3 DNA sequence: TGCGCCAGCAGCATTCGGAGCGGGGGGTTTACAGATACGCAGTATTTT.

CDR3 sequence: CASRETITGELFF. The CDR3 DNA reads TGTGCCAGCAGGGAGACCATCACCGGGGAGCTGTTTTTT. The gene calls are TRBV2 and TRBJ2-2; D is unclear. This CDR3 region has 13 residues. The germline gives CDR1 SNHLY, CDR2 FYNNEI. The V and J ends lost 6 bases and 4 bases respectively, with 9 bases between them. The whole variable domain, filled in from reference TRBV2 and TRBJ2-2, reads EPEVTQTPSHQVTQMGQEVILRCVPISNHLYFYWYRQILGQKVEFLVSFYNNEISEKSEIFDDQFSVERPDGSNFTLKIRSTKLEDSAMYFCASRETITGELFFGEGSRLTVL.

The chain combines TRBV2 with TRBJ2-7, with D maybe TRBD2 (6 bases). The J call is uncertain, as TRBJ2-5 better fits the DNA end. Germline loops: CDR1 SNHLY, CDR2 FYNNEI. The CDR3 runs 15 residues. Written as DNA, the CDR3 is TGTGCCAGCAGTACGGGACTGCAGATGGGGAAGACCCAGTACTTC. Amino acids: CASSTGLQMGKTQYF.